The next 17 T cell receptor beta chains were all read from a single sample in a study of blood T cell repertoires in COVID-19. TCRdb keeps only in-frame clones here, not all; method: immunoSEQ multiplex PCR. The repertoire holds under 50,000 clones, over 90% seen once, with over 0.95% in the top ten. Sequencing used peripheral blood. The receptors stem from a man aged 60-69 years with COVID-19, enrolled during active disease.

The rearrangement links TRBV19 to TRBJ1-1, with no clear D. The CDR3 runs 19 residues. Trimming took off 1 base at V and 2 bases at J, with 23 bases between the two ends. Per the germline V gene, CDR1 is LNHDA and CDR2 is SQIVND (reference sequence). The CDR3: CASSIGLGFPGGFNTEAFF. The CDR3 nucleotides read TGTGCCAGTAGTATAGGGTTGGGCTTCCCCGGTGGCTTTAACACTGAAGCTTTCTTT.

V is TRBV28 and J is TRBJ1-3; D is possibly TRBD1 (6 bases). Trimming stripped 4 bases from V and 3 bases from J, with 10 bases between. The CDR3 runs 14 residues. CDR1 is MDHEN and CDR2 is SYDVKM in the germline V gene. CDR3 in amino acids: CASSSTGLGNTIYF. DNA for the CDR3: TGTGCCAGCAGTTCTACAGGGCTTGGAAACACCATATATTTT. The variable domain in full, completed from reference TRBV28 and TRBJ1-3, reads DVKVTQSSRYLVKRTGEKVFLECVQDMDHENMFWYRQDPGLGLRLIYFSYDVKMKEKGDIPEGYSVSREKKERFSLILESASTNQTSMYLCASSSTGLGNTIYFGEGSWLTVV.

This clone was seen once. V and J are TRBV7-9 and TRBJ2-1; TRBD2 agrees at 8 bases. The CDR3 covers 18 residues. Trimming took 0 bases from V and 6 from J; bases not matched to a gene: 13. Per germline, CDR1 SEHNR and CDR2 FQNEAQ (reference sequence). The CDR3 DNA sequence: TGTGCCAGCAGCTTAGCGGCGCTAGCGGGTGGTCTGGGCAATGAGCAGTTCTTC. This gives the protein CASSLAALAGGLGNEQFF.

The chain recombines TRBV9 with TRBJ1-1, with TRBD1 matching 10 bases. From germline, CDR1 is SGDLS and CDR2 YYNGEE. J was trimmed by 4 bases and V by 3 bases; bases with no gene match: 12. This CDR3 comprises 17 residues. This chain's CDR3 is CASSEGPTGGSGTEAFF. The CDR3 nucleotides are TGTGCCAGCAGCGAGGGCCCGACAGGGGGCAGCGGCACTGAAGCTTTCTTT.

This chain connects TRBV19 to TRBJ1-2, with a tentative D call TRBD1 (6 bases). Germline V lookup: CDR1 LNHDA, CDR2 SQIVND (reference sequence). The CDR3 is 12 amino acids. Between the trimmed V and J ends, which lost 8 bases and 5 bases, there was a span of 12 bases. In nucleotides, the CDR3 is TGTGCCAGTCGGGGGGCCGGGTATGGCTACACCTTC. Protein: CASRGAGYGYTF.

The chain couples TRBV4-2 to TRBJ2-1; the match to TRBD2 covers 11 bases. The CDR3 is 17 residues long. Germline CDR1 LGHNA, CDR2 YNFKEQ. V was clipped by 1 base and J by 2 bases; unmatched bases: 4. The DNA of the CDR3 is TGTGCCAGCAGCCAAGTGGGACTAGCGGAAACCTACAATGAGCAGTTCTTC. Its protein product is CASSQVGLAETYNEQFF.

The chain links TRBV6-2 or TRBV6-3 to TRBJ1-1; TRBD1 might be the D (6 bases). CDR1 is MNHEY and CDR2 is SVGEGT in the germline V gene. This CDR3 comprises 14 residues. V lost 2 bases to trimming and J lost 4 bases, with 11 bases between them. CDR3 loop: CASSYGGAGTEAFF. The DNA for the CDR3 is TGTGCCAGCAGTTACGGGGGGGCTGGCACTGAAGCTTTCTTT.

The chain uses TRBV11-2 and TRBJ2-2, with D possibly being TRBD2 (5 bases). Looked up from germline, CDR1 is SGHAT and CDR2 is FQNNGV. Trimming took off 4 bases at V and 4 bases at J, with 13 bases between the two ends. CDR3 size: 15 residues. This CDR3 reads CASSSLRDSTGELFF. The CDR3 coding sequence is TGTGCCAGCAGCTCGCTACGGGATTCCACCGGGGAGCTGTTTTTT.

This sequence joins TRBV9 and TRBJ2-7; D ambiguous. The CDR3 totals 14 residues. Trimming took 0 bases from V and 0 from J, leaving 7 bases between them. Germline-derived CDR1 and CDR2 are SGDLS and YYNGEE. The CDR3 sequence is CASSVGGNSYEQYF. CDR3 nucleotides: TGTGCCAGCAGCGTAGGAGGAAACTCCTACGAGCAGTACTTC.

This rearrangement joins TRBV27 to TRBJ2-7, with TRBD2 identical over 7 bases. With V trimmed by 5 bases and J by 5 bases, 15 bases remained unmatched. The CDR3 contains 16 residues. The V gene's germline CDR1 is MNHEY and CDR2 SMNVEV (reference sequence). CDR3 sequence (DNA): TGTGCCAGCAGTCCTGGACTAGTTTCAGGATCCCACGAGCAGTACTTC. This sequence encodes CASSPGLVSGSHEQYF.

The chain recombines TRBV3-1 (or the pseudogene TRBV3-2) with TRBJ2-1, with 7 bases identical to TRBD2. V shed 1 base and J 7 bases; nucleotides not matched to a gene: 7. The germline CDR1 and CDR2 sequences are LGHDT and YNNKEL (reference sequence). There are 15 residues in the CDR3. This CDR3 is CASSQGGGSANEQFF. The CDR3 region has the DNA TGTGCCAGCAGCCAAGGGGGCGGGAGTGCGAATGAGCAGTTCTTC.

The gene calls are TRBV11-2 and TRBJ1-4; TRBD1 might be the D (5 bases). The CDR3 is 13 residues long. With 1 base removed from V and 5 bases from J, the gap between germline ends came to 5 bases. Germline assignment: CDR1 SGHAT and CDR2 FQNNGV. The CDR3 loop reads CASSLGTNEKLFF. Here the CDR3 DNA reads TGTGCCAGCAGCTTAGGGACAAATGAAAAACTGTTTTTT.

The genes are TRBV18 and TRBJ1-2; 7 bases line up with TRBD1. Germline-derived CDR1 and CDR2 are KGHSH and LQKENI. This CDR3 is built from 15 residues. V trimming: 3 bases; J trimming: 5 bases; junction bases outside the gene matches: 9. CDR3 residues: CASSPGQHFEYGYTF. As DNA, the CDR3 is TGTGCCAGCTCACCGGGACAGCATTTCGAATATGGCTACACCTTC.

The rearrangement links TRBV19 to TRBJ2-1, with 7 bases matching TRBD1. The CDR3 runs to 15 residues. V dropped 5 bases and J dropped 4; count of bases not matched to a gene: 8. Germline-derived CDR1 and CDR2 are LNHDA and SQIVND (reference sequence). CDR3 nucleotides: TGTGCCAGTAGTGGTTCCGGGACAGATTACAATGAGCAGTTCTTC. Translated: CASSGSGTDYNEQFF.

The V call is TRBV5-1, the J call TRBJ2-7, with 8 positions matching TRBD2. V shed 6 bases and J 0 bases; nucleotides not matched to a gene: 8. Germline CDR1 and CDR2: SGHRS and YFSETQ. The CDR3 has 15 residues. The CDR3 DNA reads TGCGCCAGCAAAGAGCGGGAGCTAGTCTCCTACGAGCAGTACTTC. This gives the protein CASKERELVSYEQYF. The full variable domain, completed using reference TRBV5-1 and TRBJ2-7, is KAGVTQTPRYLIKTRGQQVTLSCSPISGHRSVSWYQQTPGQGLQFLFEYFSETQRNKGNFPGRFSGRQFSNSRSEMNVSTLELGDSALYLCASKERELVSYEQYFGPGTRLTVT.

CDR3 protein: CASSLEPHTSNYGYTF. The CDR3, as DNA: TGTGCCAGCAGCTTGGAACCGCATACGAGTAACTATGGCTACACCTTC. The V and J genes are TRBV5-4 and TRBJ1-2; unclear D gene. V lost 0 bases to trimming and J lost 1 base, with 13 bases between them. CDR3 length equals 16 residues. CDR1 SGHNT and CDR2 YYREEE come from the germline V gene (reference sequence).

CDR3 protein: CASSWGQGGYEQYF. CDR3 DNA sequence: TGTGCCAGCAGCTGGGGACAGGGGGGCTACGAGCAGTACTTC. The chain carries TRBV11-2 and TRBJ2-7; 11 bases align to TRBD1. The germline gives CDR1 SGHAT, CDR2 FQNNGV. Trimming removed 4 bases from V and 3 bases from J; junction bases left unmatched: 2. The CDR3 totals 14 residues.